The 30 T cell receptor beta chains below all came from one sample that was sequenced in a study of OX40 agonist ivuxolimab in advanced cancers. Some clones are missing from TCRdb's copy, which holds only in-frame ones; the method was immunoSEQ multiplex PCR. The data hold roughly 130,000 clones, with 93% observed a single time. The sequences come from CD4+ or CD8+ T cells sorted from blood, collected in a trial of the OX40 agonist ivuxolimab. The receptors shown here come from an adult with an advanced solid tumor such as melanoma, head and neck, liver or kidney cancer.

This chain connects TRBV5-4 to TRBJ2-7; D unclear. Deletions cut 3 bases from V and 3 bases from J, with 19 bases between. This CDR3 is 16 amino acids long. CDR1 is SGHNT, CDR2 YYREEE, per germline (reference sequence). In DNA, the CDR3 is TGTGCCAGCAGCTGGGCTTGGCGTGGGAAAGTCTACGAGCAGTACTTC. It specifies CASSWAWRGKVYEQYF.

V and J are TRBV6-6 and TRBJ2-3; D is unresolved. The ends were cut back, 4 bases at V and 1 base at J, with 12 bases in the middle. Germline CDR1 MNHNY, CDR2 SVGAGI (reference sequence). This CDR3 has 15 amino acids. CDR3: CASSSRSIRTDTQYF. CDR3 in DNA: TGTGCCAGCAGTTCTCGGTCTATACGCACAGATACGCAGTATTTT.

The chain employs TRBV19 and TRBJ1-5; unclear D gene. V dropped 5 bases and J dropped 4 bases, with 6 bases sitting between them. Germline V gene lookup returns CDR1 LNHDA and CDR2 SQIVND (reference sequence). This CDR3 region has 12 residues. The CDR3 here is CASSPSNQPQHF. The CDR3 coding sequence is TGTGCCAGTAGTCCGAGTAATCAGCCCCAGCATTTT. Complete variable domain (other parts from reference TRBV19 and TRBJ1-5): DGGITQSPKYLFRKEGQNVTLSCEQNLNHDAMYWYRQDPGQGLRLIYYSQIVNDFQKGDIAEGYSVSREKKESFPLTVTSAQKNPTAFYLCASSPSNQPQHFGDGTRLSIL.

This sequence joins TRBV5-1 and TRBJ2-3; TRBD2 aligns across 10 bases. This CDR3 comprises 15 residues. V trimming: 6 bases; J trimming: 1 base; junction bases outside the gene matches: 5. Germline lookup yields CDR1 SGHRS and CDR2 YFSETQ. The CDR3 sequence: CASNERGGGTDTQYF. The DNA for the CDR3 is TGCGCCAGCAACGAGCGGGGGGGAGGCACAGATACGCAGTATTTT.

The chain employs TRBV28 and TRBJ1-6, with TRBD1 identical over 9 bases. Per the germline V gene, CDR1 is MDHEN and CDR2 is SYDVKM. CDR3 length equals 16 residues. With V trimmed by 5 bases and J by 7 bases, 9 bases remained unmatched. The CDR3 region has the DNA TGTGCCAGCAGTCCACCTTTCGGGACAGGGAATTCACCCCTCCACTTT. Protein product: CASSPPFGTGNSPLHF.

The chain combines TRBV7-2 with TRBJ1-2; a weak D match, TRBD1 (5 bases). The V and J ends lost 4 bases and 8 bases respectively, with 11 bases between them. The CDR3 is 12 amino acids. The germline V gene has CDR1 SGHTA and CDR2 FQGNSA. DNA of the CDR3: TGTGCCAGCAGCTCCGGGACCGGCGGCTACACCTTC. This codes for CASSSGTGGYTF.

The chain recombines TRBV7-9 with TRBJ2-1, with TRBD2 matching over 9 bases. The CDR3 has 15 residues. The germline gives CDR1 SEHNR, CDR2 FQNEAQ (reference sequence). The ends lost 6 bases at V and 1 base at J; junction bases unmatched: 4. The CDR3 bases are TGTGCCAGCAGGTCAGCGGGAGGTTCCTACAATGAGCAGTTCTTC. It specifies CASRSAGGSYNEQFF.

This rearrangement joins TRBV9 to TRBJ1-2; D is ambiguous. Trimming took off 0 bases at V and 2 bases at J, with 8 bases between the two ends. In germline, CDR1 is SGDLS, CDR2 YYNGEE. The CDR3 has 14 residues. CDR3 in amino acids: CASSVDLLNYGYTF. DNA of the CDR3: TGTGCCAGCAGCGTAGACTTGTTAAACTATGGCTACACCTTC.

The CDR3 protein is CASSTTGGSGQPQHF. The DNA for the CDR3 is TGTGCCAGTAGTACGACAGGGGGCTCAGGTCAGCCCCAGCATTTT. The chain joins TRBV19 to TRBJ1-5, with 10 bases lining up with TRBD1. CDR1 and CDR2 (germline): LNHDA, SQIVND (reference sequence). The CDR3 runs 15 residues. The trim removed 4 bases at V and 6 bases at J, leaving 6 bases unmatched.

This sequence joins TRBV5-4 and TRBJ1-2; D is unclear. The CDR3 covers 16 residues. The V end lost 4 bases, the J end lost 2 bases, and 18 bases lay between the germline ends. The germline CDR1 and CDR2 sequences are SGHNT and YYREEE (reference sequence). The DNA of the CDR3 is TGTGCCAGCAGCATCCGGGGTGGGCAGAGAAACTATGGCTACACCTTC. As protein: CASSIRGGQRNYGYTF.

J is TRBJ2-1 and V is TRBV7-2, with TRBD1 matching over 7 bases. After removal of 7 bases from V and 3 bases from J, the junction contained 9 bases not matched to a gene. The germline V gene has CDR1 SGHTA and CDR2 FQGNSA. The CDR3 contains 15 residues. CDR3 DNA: TGTGCCAGCAACACAGGGGTAGGGTTCTACAATGAGCAGTTCTTC. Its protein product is CASNTGVGFYNEQFF.

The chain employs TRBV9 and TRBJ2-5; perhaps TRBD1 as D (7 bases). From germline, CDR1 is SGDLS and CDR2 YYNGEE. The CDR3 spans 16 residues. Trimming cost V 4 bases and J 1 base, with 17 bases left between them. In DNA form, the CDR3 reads TGTGCCAGCAGCCAGGGGGGCTTCGGGGCCCAAGAGACCCAGTACTTC. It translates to CASSQGGFGAQETQYF.

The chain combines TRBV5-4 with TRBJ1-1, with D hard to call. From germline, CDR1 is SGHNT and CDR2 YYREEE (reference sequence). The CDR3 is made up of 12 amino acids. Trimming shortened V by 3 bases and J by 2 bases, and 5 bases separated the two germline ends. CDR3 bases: TGTGCCAGCAGCTATATAAACACTGAAGCTTTCTTT. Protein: CASSYINTEAFF.

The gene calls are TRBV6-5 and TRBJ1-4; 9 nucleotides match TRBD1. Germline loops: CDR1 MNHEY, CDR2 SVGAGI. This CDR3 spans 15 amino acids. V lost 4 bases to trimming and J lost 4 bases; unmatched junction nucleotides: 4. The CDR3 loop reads CASSFDRGSNEKLFF. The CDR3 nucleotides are TGTGCCAGCAGTTTCGACAGGGGGAGTAATGAAAAACTGTTTTTT.

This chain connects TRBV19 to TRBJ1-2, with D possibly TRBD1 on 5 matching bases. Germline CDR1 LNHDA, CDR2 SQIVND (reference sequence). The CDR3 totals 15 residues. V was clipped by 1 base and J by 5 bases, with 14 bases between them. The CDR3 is CASSIGYRPEYGYTF. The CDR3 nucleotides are TGTGCCAGTAGTATAGGTTACAGGCCTGAGTATGGCTACACCTTC. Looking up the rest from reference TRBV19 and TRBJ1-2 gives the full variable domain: DGGITQSPKYLFRKEGQNVTLSCEQNLNHDAMYWYRQDPGQGLRLIYYSQIVNDFQKGDIAEGYSVSREKKESFPLTVTSAQKNPTAFYLCASSIGYRPEYGYTFGSGTRLTVV.

The chain's CDR3 is CASSPQQETQYF. The CDR3 bases are TGTGCCAGCTCACCACAACAAGAGACCCAGTACTTC. The chain uses TRBV18 and TRBJ2-5; D is uncertain. CDR1 is KGHSH, CDR2 LQKENI, per germline. The V and J ends lost 1 base and 2 bases respectively, with 2 bases between them. The CDR3 is made up of 12 amino acids.

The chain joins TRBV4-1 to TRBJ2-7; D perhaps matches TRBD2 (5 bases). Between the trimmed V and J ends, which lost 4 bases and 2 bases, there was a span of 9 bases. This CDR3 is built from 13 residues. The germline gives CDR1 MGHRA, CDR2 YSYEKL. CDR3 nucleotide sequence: TGCGCCAGCAGCCGAGGGCTGGCCTACGAGCAGTACTTC. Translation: CASSRGLAYEQYF.

The CDR3 is CASSPTWGGQGSPLHF. DNA for the CDR3: TGTGCCAGCAGCCCGACGTGGGGGGGGCAAGGTTCACCCCTCCACTTT. The rearrangement uses TRBV7-8 and TRBJ1-6; D is perhaps TRBD1 (6 bases). CDR3 length: 16 amino acids. V lost 5 bases to trimming and J lost 9 bases, with 20 bases between them. Germline V CDR1 and CDR2: SGHVS, FQNEAQ.

CDR3 nucleotide sequence: TGTGCCAGCGGTACTACAGTATCCCAAGAGACCCAGTACTTC. This gives the protein CASGTTVSQETQYF. V and J are TRBV5-4 and TRBJ2-5, with D unclear. CDR3 length equals 14 residues. Trimming stripped 7 bases from V and 1 base from J, with 14 bases between. Germline lookup yields CDR1 SGHNT and CDR2 YYREEE (reference sequence).

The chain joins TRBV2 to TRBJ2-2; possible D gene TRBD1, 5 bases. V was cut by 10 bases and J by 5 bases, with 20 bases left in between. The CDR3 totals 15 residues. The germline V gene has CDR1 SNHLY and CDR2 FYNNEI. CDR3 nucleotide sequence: TGTGCCACCAGGCTGGGGCCCCCTGGGACCGGGGAGCTGTTTTTT. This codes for CATRLGPPGTGELFF.

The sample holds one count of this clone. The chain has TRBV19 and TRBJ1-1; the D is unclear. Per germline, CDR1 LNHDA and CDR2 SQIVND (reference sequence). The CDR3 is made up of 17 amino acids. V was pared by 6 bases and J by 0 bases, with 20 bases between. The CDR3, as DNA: TGTGCCAGTAGCGAAAACGCCCCTGGTATCATGAACACTGAAGCTTTCTTT. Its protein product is CASSENAPGIMNTEAFF.

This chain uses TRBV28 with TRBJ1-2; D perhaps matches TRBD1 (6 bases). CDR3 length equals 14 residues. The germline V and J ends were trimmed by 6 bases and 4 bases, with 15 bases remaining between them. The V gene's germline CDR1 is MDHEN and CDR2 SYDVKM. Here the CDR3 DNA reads TGTGCCAGCAGCCGAGGGACATCCGGCTATGGCTACACCTTC. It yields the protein CASSRGTSGYGYTF.

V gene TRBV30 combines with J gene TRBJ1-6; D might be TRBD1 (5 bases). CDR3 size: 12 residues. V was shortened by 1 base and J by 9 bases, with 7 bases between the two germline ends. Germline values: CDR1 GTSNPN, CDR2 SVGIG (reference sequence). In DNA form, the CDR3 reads TGTGCCTGGAGTGGGGGGGTTTCACCCCTCCACTTT. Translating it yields CAWSGGVSPLHF.

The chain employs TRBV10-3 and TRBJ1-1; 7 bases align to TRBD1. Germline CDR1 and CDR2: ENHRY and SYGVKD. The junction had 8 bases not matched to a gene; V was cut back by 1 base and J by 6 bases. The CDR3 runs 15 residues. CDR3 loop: CAISEFNRGSPEAFF. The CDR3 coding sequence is TGTGCCATCAGTGAGTTTAACAGGGGTTCCCCTGAAGCTTTCTTT.

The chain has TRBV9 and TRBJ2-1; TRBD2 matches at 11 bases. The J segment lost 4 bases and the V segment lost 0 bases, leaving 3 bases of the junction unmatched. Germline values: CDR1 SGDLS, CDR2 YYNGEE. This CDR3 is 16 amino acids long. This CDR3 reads CASSVAGTSGYNEQFF. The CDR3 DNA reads TGTGCCAGCAGCGTAGCTGGGACTAGCGGTTACAATGAGCAGTTCTTC.

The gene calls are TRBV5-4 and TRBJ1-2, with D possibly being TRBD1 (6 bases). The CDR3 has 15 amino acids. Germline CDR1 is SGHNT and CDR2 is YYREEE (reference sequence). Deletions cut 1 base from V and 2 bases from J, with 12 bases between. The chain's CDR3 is CASSLKGDSNYGYTF. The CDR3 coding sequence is TGTGCCAGCAGCTTGAAGGGGGACTCAAACTATGGCTACACCTTC.

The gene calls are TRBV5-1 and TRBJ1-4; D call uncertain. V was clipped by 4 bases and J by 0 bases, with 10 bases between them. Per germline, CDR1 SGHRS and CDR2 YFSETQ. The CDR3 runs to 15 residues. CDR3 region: CASSPWRATNEKLFF. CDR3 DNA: TGCGCCAGCAGCCCCTGGAGGGCAACTAATGAAAAACTGTTTTTT.

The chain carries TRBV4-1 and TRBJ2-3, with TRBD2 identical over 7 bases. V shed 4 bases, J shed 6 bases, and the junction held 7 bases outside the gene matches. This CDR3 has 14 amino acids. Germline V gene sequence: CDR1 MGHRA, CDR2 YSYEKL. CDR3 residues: CASSPRGGSDTQYF. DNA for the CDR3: TGCGCCAGCAGCCCGCGCGGGGGATCGGATACGCAGTATTTT.

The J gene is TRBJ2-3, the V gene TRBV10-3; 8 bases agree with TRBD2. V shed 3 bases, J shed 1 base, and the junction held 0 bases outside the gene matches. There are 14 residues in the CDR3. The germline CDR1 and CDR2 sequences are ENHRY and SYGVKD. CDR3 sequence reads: CAISEAGGTDTQYF. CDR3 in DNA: TGTGCCATCAGTGAAGCGGGGGGCACAGATACGCAGTATTTT.

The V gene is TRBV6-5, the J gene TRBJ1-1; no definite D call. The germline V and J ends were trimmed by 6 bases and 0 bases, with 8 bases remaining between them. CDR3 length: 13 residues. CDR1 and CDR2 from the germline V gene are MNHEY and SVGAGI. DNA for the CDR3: TGTGCCAGCAGCCTTACAGTGAACACTGAAGCTTTCTTT. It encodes CASSLTVNTEAFF.